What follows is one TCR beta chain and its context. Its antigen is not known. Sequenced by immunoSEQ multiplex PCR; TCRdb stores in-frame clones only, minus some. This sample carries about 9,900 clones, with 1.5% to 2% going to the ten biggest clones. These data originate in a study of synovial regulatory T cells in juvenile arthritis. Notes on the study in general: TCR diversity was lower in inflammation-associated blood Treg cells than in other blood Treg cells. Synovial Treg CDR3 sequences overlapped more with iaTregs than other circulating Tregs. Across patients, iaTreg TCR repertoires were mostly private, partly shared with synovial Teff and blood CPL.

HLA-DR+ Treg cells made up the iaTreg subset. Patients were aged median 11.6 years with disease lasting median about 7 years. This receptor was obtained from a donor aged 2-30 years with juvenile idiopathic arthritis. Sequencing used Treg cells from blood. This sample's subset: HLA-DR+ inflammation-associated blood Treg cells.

CDR3 protein: CASSFRPTGAGNTIYF. The chain employs TRBV5-1 and TRBJ1-3; TCRdb's D gene call, TRBD1, goes unchecked for lack of DNA. There are 16 residues in the CDR3. Nucleotide data are not available. CDR1 and CDR2 (germline): SGHRS, YFSETQ.